Below are 23 T cell receptor beta chains sequenced from a single sample in a study of early T cells in non-severe SARS-CoV-2 infection. TCRdb used MiXCR to reprocess the 5' RACE reads, holding one entry per CDR3 protein. Of tens of thousands of distinct CDR3 sequences in the sample, about 16% were seen once. Source material: whole blood. Receptor source: an adult who was a healthcare worker with PCR-confirmed SARS-CoV-2 infection or an uninfected control (not recorded which).

Many counts were recorded for this clonotype. This chain uses TRBV2 with TRBJ1-6; 7 bases fit TRBD1. Germline V CDR1 and CDR2: SNHLY, FYNNEI. The ends lost 6 bases at V and 7 bases at J; junction bases unmatched: 6. The CDR3 is 14 amino acids. CDR3 region: CASSRDSNNSPLHF. In nucleotides, the CDR3 is TGTGCCAGCAGCCGGGACAGTAACAATTCACCCCTCCACTTT. The variable domain in full, completed from reference TRBV2 and TRBJ1-6, reads EPEVTQTPSHQVTQMGQEVILRCVPISNHLYFYWYRQILGQKVEFLVSFYNNEISEKSEIFDDQFSVERPDGSNFTLKIRSTKLEDSAMYFCASSRDSNNSPLHFGNGTRLTVT.

This clonotype has only a few counts. The CDR3 sequence: CASRKGGASEAFF. CDR3 bases: TGTGCCAGCAGAAAGGGGGGCGCGTCTGAAGCTTTCTTT. The chain links TRBV12-3 or TRBV12-4 to TRBJ1-1; tentative D call: TRBD1 (6 bases). The ends were cut back, 6 bases at V and 6 bases at J, with 14 bases in the middle. This CDR3 is built from 13 residues.

The CDR3 sequence: CSGADSYEQYF. The CDR3 nucleotides are TGCAGTGGAGCGGACTCCTACGAGCAGTACTTC. The chain links TRBV20-1 to TRBJ2-7; the D gene is possibly TRBD2 (5 bases). The CDR3 sequence is 11 residues long. V was shortened by 7 bases and J by 0 bases, with 7 bases between the two germline ends. Germline CDR1 DFQATT, CDR2 SNEGSKA (reference sequence).

This clonotype was seen more than once but under ten times. This chain joins TRBV4-3 and TRBJ2-5, with TRBD2 identical over 7 bases. In germline, CDR1 is LGHNA, CDR2 YSLEER. The CDR3 totals 16 residues. V lost 1 base to trimming and J lost 5 bases; unmatched junction nucleotides: 10. The DNA for the CDR3 is TGCGCCAGCAGCCAAGGCTCCGCGGGAGTGGCGGAGACCCAGTACTTC. Encoded protein: CASSQGSAGVAETQYF.

The chain carries TRBV12-3 or TRBV12-4 and TRBJ2-4, with D uncertain. V was clipped by 2 bases and J by 7 bases, with 3 bases between them. The CDR3 sequence is 11 residues long. This CDR3 is CASSLSNIQYF. CDR3 nucleotide sequence: TGTGCCAGCAGTTTATCGAACATTCAGTACTTC.

This clonotype was detected only once. The chain carries TRBV9 and TRBJ2-2; no firm D call. The CDR3 totals 13 residues. Trimming stripped 6 bases from V and 0 bases from J, with 6 bases between. CDR1 and CDR2 (germline): SGDLS, YYNGEE. In nucleotides, the CDR3 is TGTGCCAGCACGGTAGCGAACACCGGGGAGCTGTTTTTT. Translation gives CASTVANTGELFF.

The rearrangement joins TRBV29-1 to TRBJ2-1; 8 bases align to TRBD2. The CDR3 has 13 residues. Germline V lookup: CDR1 SQVTM, CDR2 ANQGSEA. Trimming removed 6 bases from V and 1 base from J; junction bases left unmatched: 2. CDR3 DNA sequence: TGCAGCGTCGTAGCGGGATCCTACAATGAGCAGTTCTTC. This gives the protein CSVVAGSYNEQFF.

CDR3 in amino acids: CSAQDGSSYEQYF. DNA of the CDR3: TGCAGTGCACAGGACGGATCTTCCTACGAGCAGTACTTC. The chain couples TRBV20-1 to TRBJ2-7; D perhaps matches TRBD1 (5 bases). Trimming removed 6 bases from V and 1 base from J, with 13 bases in between. The CDR3 loop spans 13 amino acids. From germline, CDR1 is DFQATT and CDR2 SNEGSKA (reference sequence).

This clonotype was observed a few times. The chain is built from TRBV20-1 and TRBJ2-1; 9 nucleotides align to TRBD1. The length of the CDR3 is 13 residues. The germline V gene encodes CDR1 DFQATT and CDR2 SNEGSKA (reference sequence). Trimming cost V 6 bases and J 4 bases; bases outside gene matches: 4. The CDR3: CSAPTGGYNEQFF. The CDR3 DNA reads as TGCAGTGCCCCGACAGGGGGGTACAATGAGCAGTTCTTC.

This clonotype showed up just a few times. This chain uses TRBV20-1 with TRBJ2-7; 10 bases are shared with TRBD1. The length of the CDR3 is 14 residues. Germline V gene lookup returns CDR1 DFQATT and CDR2 SNEGSKA (reference sequence). The V segment lost 5 bases and the J segment 2 bases; nucleotides outside the gene matches: 6. CDR3 nucleotides: TGCAGTGCTGGCTACGGACAGGGGGCCTACGAGCAGTACTTC. It specifies CSAGYGQGAYEQYF.

This clonotype was observed a handful of times. The V and J genes are TRBV7-2 and TRBJ2-3; D unresolved. The CDR3 is 12 residues long. V gave up 4 bases and J gave up 8 bases, with 10 bases separating them. Looked up from germline, CDR1 is SGHTA and CDR2 is FQGNSA. This CDR3 reads CASSSPLSTQYF. Here the CDR3 DNA reads TGTGCCAGCAGCTCCCCCCTGAGTACGCAGTATTTT.

This chain links TRBV11-2 with TRBJ2-2, with 10 bases matching TRBD1. The germline V gene has CDR1 SGHAT and CDR2 FQNNGV. The CDR3 consists of 18 residues. V was pared by 3 bases and J by 3 bases, with 10 bases of the junction left unmatched. CDR3 residues: CASSFPGQGYLDTGELFF. In nucleotides, the CDR3 is TGTGCCAGCAGCTTTCCGGGACAGGGGTACTTGGACACCGGGGAGCTGTTTTTT.

V gene TRBV12-3 or TRBV12-4 combines with J gene TRBJ2-5; D might be TRBD1 (5 bases). The CDR3 is 14 residues long. Trimming cost V 6 bases and J 4 bases, with 15 bases left between them. The CDR3 nucleotides are TGTGCCAGCAGCCAATCCCAGGGATTAGAGACCCAGTACTTC. This gives the protein CASSQSQGLETQYF.

In its sample, this clonotype was seen a few times. J is TRBJ2-2 and V is TRBV10-3; 11 nucleotides line up with TRBD2. J gave up 5 bases and V 7 bases, and 12 bases lay outside the gene matches. The V gene's germline CDR1 is ENHRY and CDR2 SYGVKD. This CDR3 region has 17 residues. CDR3: CAITPSPPSGGTGELFF. The CDR3 DNA reads TGTGCCATCACCCCCTCCCCCCCTAGCGGGGGGACCGGGGAGCTGTTTTTT.

J is TRBJ1-5 and V is TRBV3-1, with D unclear. Germline CDR1 LGHDT, CDR2 YNNKEL (reference sequence). Trimming shortened V by 2 bases and J by 4 bases, and 12 bases separated the two germline ends. There are 15 residues in the CDR3. The CDR3 nucleotides read TGTGCCAGCAGCCAACAGGCCCTGCCTAATCAGCCCCAGCATTTT. Protein product: CASSQQALPNQPQHF.

This clonotype was seen a handful of times. The chain links TRBV29-1 to TRBJ2-3, with TRBD1 as a possible D gene (6 bases). The V end lost 6 bases, the J end lost 3 bases, and 19 bases lay between the germline ends. Germline-derived CDR1 and CDR2 are SQVTM and ANQGSEA. This CDR3 contains 15 residues. CDR3 bases: TGCAGCGTCGACGTATCAGGGGTAGGAACAGATACGCAGTATTTT. Translation: CSVDVSGVGTDTQYF.

This clonotype was observed at least ten times. The CDR3: CASSLQGVNYGYTF. DNA for the CDR3: TGTGCCAGCAGTCTACAGGGGGTCAACTATGGCTACACCTTC. The chain carries TRBV2 and TRBJ1-2, with TRBD1 matching over 8 bases. V shed 5 bases, J shed 2 bases, and the junction held 4 bases outside the gene matches. The CDR3 spans 14 residues. Germline V gene lookup returns CDR1 SNHLY and CDR2 FYNNEI. The whole variable domain, filled in from reference TRBV2 and TRBJ1-2, reads EPEVTQTPSHQVTQMGQEVILRCVPISNHLYFYWYRQILGQKVEFLVSFYNNEISEKSEIFDDQFSVERPDGSNFTLKIRSTKLEDSAMYFCASSLQGVNYGYTFGSGTRLTVV.

This sequence joins TRBV4-1 and TRBJ1-5, with no clear D. The CDR3 runs to 13 residues. Trimming cost V 0 bases and J 6 bases, with 6 bases left between them. Germline CDR1 is MGHRA and CDR2 is YSYEKL. The CDR3 spells CASSQEKAQPQHF. The CDR3 DNA follows: TGCGCCAGCAGCCAAGAGAAGGCTCAGCCCCAGCATTTT.

This clonotype was counted between two and nine times. The chain joins TRBV12-3 or TRBV12-4 to TRBJ2-7; D uncertain. The CDR3 is 14 residues long. The ends were cut back, 0 bases at V and 4 bases at J, with 10 bases in the middle. CDR3 protein: CASSLAENNYEQYF. The DNA for the CDR3 is TGTGCCAGCAGTTTAGCGGAGAACAATTACGAGCAGTACTTC.

This clonotype was found a few times. The CDR3 here is CASSFFGSYEQYF. The CDR3 nucleotides read TGTGCCAGCAGTTTCTTCGGGAGCTACGAGCAGTACTTC. This chain links TRBV28 with TRBJ2-7, with D possibly being TRBD2 (6 bases). The CDR3 is 13 amino acids. Germline lookup yields CDR1 MDHEN and CDR2 SYDVKM. The V and J ends lost 3 bases and 3 bases respectively, with 9 bases between them.

The chain is built from TRBV6-1 and TRBJ2-4; maybe TRBD2 (5 bases). The germline CDR1 and CDR2 sequences are MNHNS and SASEGT. The CDR3 is 15 residues long. Trimming took off 1 base at V and 5 bases at J, with 12 bases between the two ends. The CDR3: CASSEGLMRENIQYF. As DNA, the CDR3 is TGTGCCAGCAGTGAAGGTCTAATGCGGGAAAACATTCAGTACTTC.

There are many counts of this clonotype. The chain recombines TRBV12-3 or TRBV12-4 with TRBJ2-1; 10 positions agree with TRBD2. The ends lost 6 bases at V and 0 bases at J; junction bases unmatched: 20. The CDR3 has 21 residues. CDR3 amino acids: CASRASGRPSPKNSSYNEQFF. Written as DNA, the CDR3 is TGTGCCAGCAGGGCTAGCGGGAGACCTAGCCCGAAAAACAGCTCCTACAATGAGCAGTTCTTC.

This clonotype was observed a few times. The chain is built from TRBV7-9 and TRBJ1-1; 10 bases are a match to TRBD1. The V gene end was trimmed by 1 base and the J gene end by 10 bases; junction bases not matched to a gene: 9. CDR1 is SEHNR and CDR2 is FQNEAQ in the germline V gene (reference sequence). The CDR3 totals 15 residues. CDR3 bases: TGTGCCAGCAGCTTAGACGGGACAGGGGTGTTTAGAGCTTTCTTT. Encoded protein: CASSLDGTGVFRAFF.